This T cell receptor beta chain came from a study of T cells in narcolepsy (dated by TCRdb to between 2018 and 2020). Describing the broader study: Healthy control donors were enrolled in the study alongside patients who had narcolepsy type 1 or type 2 (NT1, NT2). Autoreactive T cells targeting hypocretin neuron self-antigens (hypocretin, TRIB2) were sought in narcolepsy patients, and TCR Vbeta sequencing was used to track clonotypes in blood and CSF.

V sheds 3 bases and J sheds 3 bases, leaving 8 bases between their ends. From its cysteine to its phenylalanine, the CDR3 spans 13 amino acids. Left in the record is the CDR3 DNA by itself, 39 bases read in frame from the first base. The germline V gene provides CDR1 LGHNA and CDR2 YNFKEQ. Beyond this particular receptor, the publication reports: No sequences matching autoreactive T cell clones were contained in some blood memory CD4+ repertoires from patients and controls. Numbers of sequenced blood memory CD4+ clonotypes were comparable, with averages of some 40,000 in patients and roughly 33,000 in controls. Autoreactive clonotypes were reported to be detected serially in the blood of the same patients and of different patients, but not in the blood of healthy controls. Plots that compared CSF and blood CD4+ T cell clonotypes from the same patient highlighted HCRT-specific and TRIB2-specific autoreactive clonotypes.

In the case of this clone: The target of this receptor is not known. Base qualities are not provided; no much larger clone lies one nucleotide away.

For TCR Vbeta sequencing, memory CD4+ T cells were sorted ex vivo from the peripheral blood of both healthy controls and narcolepsy patients. The library was produced with the immunoSEQ multiplex PCR assay. Not all clones reach the TCRdb copy of this immuneACCESS table, which keeps in-frame sequences only. Checked studies attribute under half of the gap to unresolved V genes and leave the rest unexplained. Recorded for this sample are about 19,000 clones; 83% of them occurred a single time. The ten largest clones add up to 1.6% of the sample. The rearranged chain carries TRBV4-2 and TRBJ1-2, with the D gene too uncertain to name. The source material was memory (CD45RA-) CD4+ T cells from blood. The cell subset or site label of this sample denotes: memory T cells sorted ex vivo from peripheral blood. This receptor was obtained from a human donor in good health. The bases read TGTGCCAGCAGCCAGGAGCTGGACTATGGCTACACCTTC. It is translated as CASSQELDYGYTF.